Listed below are T cell receptor beta chains from one sample, sequenced in a study of cytomegalovirus exposure and HLA in healthy donors. Repertoires were generated with immunoSEQ multiplex PCR, while TCRdb's copy carries only in-frame clones and drops some. The table lists about 150,000 clones, over 70% of them singletons. Sequenced: PBMCs. The receptors shown here come from a man aged 25 to 40 in good health and CMV-seronegative. Each CDR3 is given with its conserved first and last residue. Each record gives: J gene, V gene, D gene, clone size, CDR3 protein, CDR3 DNA. The D gene is left open where the match is weak. Part of the rows lack a size; the others show once, few, many or a class for expanded clones.

TRBJ1-6,TRBV5-4,.,.,CASSRTGYNSPLHF,TGTGCCAGCAGCCGTACAGGGTACAATTCACCCCTCCACTTT
TRBJ2-7,TRBV6-6,TRBD1,.,CASRQGQGLSYEQYF,TGTGCCAGCAGACAGGGACAGGGCCTCTCCTACGAGCAGTACTTC
TRBJ2-1,TRBV7-8,TRBD2,.,CASSQGLAGGHNEQFF,TGTGCCAGCAGCCAAGGACTAGCGGGGGGCCACAATGAGCAGTTCTTC
TRBJ1-3,TRBV5-6,.,.,CASSLDSRPGNTIYF,TGTGCCAGCAGCTTGGACAGCCGGCCTGGAAACACCATATATTTT
TRBJ2-7,TRBV11-1,TRBD1,.,CASSLAGTGGNYEQYF,TGTGCCAGCAGCTTAGCGGGGACAGGGGGCAACTACGAGCAGTACTTC
TRBJ2-7,TRBV5-1,TRBD1,.,CASSPGQVRSYEQYF,TGCGCCAGCAGCCCTGGACAGGTCCGGTCCTACGAGCAGTACTTC
TRBJ1-2,TRBV2,TRBD1,.,CASSEGTGPGYTF,TGTGCCAGCAGTGAGGGGACAGGGCCCGGCTACACCTTC
TRBJ1-1,TRBV25-1,.,.,CASSEGGYTEAFF,TGTGCCAGCAGTGAAGGGGGGTACACTGAAGCTTTCTTT
TRBJ2-5,TRBV19,TRBD1,.,CATRDRGRETQYF,TGTGCCACCAGGGACAGGGGAAGGGAGACCCAATACTTC
TRBJ2-7,TRBV5-1,.,.,CASSLAPQISYEQYF,TGCGCCAGCAGCTTGGCACCGCAGATCTCCTACGAGCAGTACTTC
TRBJ2-1,TRBV30,TRBD1,.,CAWSPEGAAYNEQFF,TGTGCCTGGAGTCCAGAGGGGGCAGCCTACAATGAGCAGTTCTTC
TRBJ2-1,TRBV9,TRBD2,.,CASSVASGRDEQFF,TGTGCCAGCAGCGTAGCTTCAGGGAGGGATGAGCAGTTCTTC
TRBJ2-2,TRBV5-1,.,.,CASSTGDTGELFF,TGCGCCAGCAGCACGGGTGACACCGGGGAGCTGTTTTTT
TRBJ2-7,TRBV30,.,.,CAWGGLREQYF,TGTGCCTGGGGAGGACTACGCGAGCAGTACTTC
TRBJ2-7,TRBV21-1,.,.,CASSLPGVHEQYF,TGTGCCAGCAGCCTCCCAGGGGTCCACGAGCAGTACTTC
TRBJ2-2,TRBV6-1,.,once,CASSEQGTTGELFF,TGTGCCAGCAGTGAACAAGGGACAACCGGGGAGCTGTTTTTT
TRBJ2-7,TRBV7-2,TRBD2,few,CASSLKSGGGYEQYF,TGTGCCAGCAGCTTAAAAAGCGGGGGGGGCTACGAGCAGTACTTC
TRBJ1-1,TRBV15,.,.,CATSSIQGEQYTEAFF,TGTGCCACCAGCTCTATTCAGGGTGAACAGTACACTGAAGCTTTCTTT
TRBJ2-1,TRBV5-6,.,.,CASSYGRSSYNEQFF,TGTGCCAGCAGTTACGGTCGGAGCTCCTACAATGAGCAGTTCTTC
TRBJ1-6,TRBV28,TRBD1,.,CASKQGVNSPLHF,TGTGCCAGCAAACAGGGGGTTAATTCACCCCTCCACTTT
TRBJ2-1,TRBV11-2,.,.,CASSYDRSSYNEQFF,TGTGCCAGCAGCTACGACAGGAGCTCCTACAATGAGCAGTTCTTC
TRBJ2-1,TRBV7-2,.,.,CASSLGANSGYSEQFF,TGTGCCAGCAGCTTAGGGGCCAACAGTGGCTACAGTGAGCAGTTCTTC
TRBJ2-1,TRBV11-3,TRBD2,.,CASSARLADSSYNEQFF,TGTGCCAGCAGCGCCAGACTAGCGGACAGTAGTTACAATGAGCAGTTCTTC
TRBJ2-7,TRBV5-6,TRBD1,.,CASTPGRDRANEQYF,TGTGCCAGCACCCCAGGCCGGGACAGGGCCAACGAGCAGTACTTC
TRBJ1-1,TRBV6-1,.,.,CASSEGRLNVNTEAFF,TGTGCCAGCAGTGAAGGGAGACTGAACGTGAACACTGAAGCTTTCTTT
TRBJ2-3,TRBV7-8,TRBD2,.,CASSGLAGPYAQYF,TGTGCCAGCAGCGGACTAGCGGGACCGTATGCGCAGTATTTT
TRBJ2-5,TRBV2,TRBD2,.,CASSDMGLARETQYF,TGTGCCAGCAGTGATATGGGACTAGCGAGAGAGACCCAGTACTTC
TRBJ2-7,TRBV5-5,.,.,CASSPSGDVEYF,TGTGCCAGCAGCCCGTCAGGGGACGTTGAGTACTTC
TRBJ2-7,TRBV28,TRBD1,.,CASSLLDRDSHEQYF,TGTGCCAGCAGTTTGCTGGACAGGGATAGCCACGAGCAGTACTTC
TRBJ2-1,TRBV2,TRBD1,.,CASSGSRDRENNEQFF,TGTGCCAGCAGTGGATCCCGGGACAGGGAGAACAATGAGCAGTTCTTC
TRBJ2-2,TRBV7-2,.,.,CASSFPPGRGPNTGELFF,TGTGCCAGCAGCTTCCCGCCGGGAAGAGGCCCAAACACCGGGGAGCTGTTTTTT
TRBJ2-7,TRBV4-3,TRBD1,.,CASSQDRVYEQYF,TGCGCCAGCAGCCAGGACAGGGTTTACGAGCAGTACTTC
TRBJ2-1,TRBV27,TRBD1,.,CASSSSGTGLINEQFF,TGTGCCAGCAGTTCGTCCGGGACAGGGCTAATCAATGAGCAGTTCTTC
TRBJ2-3,TRBV27,.,.,CASTQLRGATDTQYF,TGTGCCAGCACCCAATTGCGGGGAGCCACAGATACGCAGTATTTT
TRBJ2-1,TRBV15,TRBD1,.,CATSRERQGHYNEQFF,TGTGCCACCAGCAGGGAGCGACAGGGGCACTACAATGAGCAGTTCTTC
TRBJ1-2,TRBV19,TRBD1,.,CASSNTGDYGYTF,TGTGCCAGTAGTAACACAGGGGACTATGGCTACACCTTC
TRBJ2-3,TRBV27,TRBD2,once,CASSRLAGEHTDTQYF,TGTGCCAGCAGTCGACTAGCGGGGGAGCACACAGATACGCAGTATTTT
TRBJ1-5,TRBV19,.,few,CASSIDHRESNQPQHF,TGTGCCAGTAGTATAGATCACAGGGAAAGCAATCAGCCCCAGCATTTT
TRBJ2-7,TRBV28,TRBD2,once,CASTGGALYEQYF,TGTGCCAGCACGGGAGGGGCCCTCTACGAGCAGTACTTC
TRBJ2-2,TRBV29-1,.,few,CSVTGATGELFF,TGCAGCGTGACAGGAGCCACCGGGGAGCTGTTTTTT
TRBJ2-7,TRBV2,TRBD2,.,CASSGRTSGGEQYF,TGTGCCAGCAGTGGAAGGACTAGCGGGGGCGAGCAGTACTTC
TRBJ1-2,TRBV6-1,TRBD1,few,CASSEATGGRNGYTF,TGTGCCAGCAGTGAGGCAACAGGGGGCCGGAATGGCTACACCTTC